This T cell receptor (beta chain) was recorded in a study of T cells in Graves' hyperthyroidism and ophthalmopathy. Findings and limits, study-wide: Among clonotypes expanded in thyroid above 0.001, most were also found in blood.

Amplified TCR beta CDR3 regions came from RNA transcripts. The HTBI primer set was used in a first-round RT-PCR of the TCR CDR3. TCRdb processed the multiplex PCR reads anew with MiXCR; each CDR3 protein has one entry. Of 540,000 or so distinct CDR3 sequences in the sample, around 14% were seen once. Newly diagnosed hyperthyroidism patients aged 18 to 65 years had disease lasting under 2 months. The PBMCs were sourced from fresh peripheral blood (about 10 ml). The V and J ends lost 5 bases and 8 bases, in that order; junction bases with no gene match: 9. The germline gives CDR1 SGHAT, CDR2 FQNNGV. The CDR3 totals 15 residues. This clonotype showed up many times. Its antigen is unknown.

This rearrangement joins TRBV11-2 to TRBJ2-4, with 10 bases matching TRBD1. The sequenced sample consisted of blood. This receptor was identified in a woman aged 25-40 years with Graves' hyperthyroidism. The CDR3 DNA reads as TGTGCCAGCAGCACCCGAAGGGACAGGGGTGACATTCAGTACTTC. Translation gives CASSTRRDRGDIQYF.